A single sample is the source of the 8 T cell receptor beta chains below, sequenced in a study of blood T cell repertoires in COVID-19. Libraries were prepared by immunoSEQ multiplex PCR; TCRdb keeps only in-frame clonotypes and omits some of them. The sample has tens of thousands of clones; approximately 90% are singletons. The sample was peripheral blood. All receptors come from a human donor in a cohort sampled during active COVID-19.

The rearrangement uses TRBV18 and TRBJ2-2, with TRBD2 identical over 7 bases. The CDR3 loop spans 16 amino acids. Germline lookup yields CDR1 KGHSH and CDR2 LQKENI. V was pared by 1 base and J by 5 bases, with 7 bases of the junction left unmatched. The CDR3 coding sequence is TGTGCCAGCTCACCACTGCCGCCAGCGGGAACCGGGGAGCTGTTTTTT. It yields the protein CASSPLPPAGTGELFF.

V is TRBV21-1 and J is TRBJ2-6; the table assigns TRBD1, which was not confirmed against the DNA. TRBV21-1 is designated a pseudogene. This CDR3 contains 17 residues. In nucleotides, the CDR3 is TGTGCCAGGACCTACAGGGGAGTAAGCTCTGGGGCCAACGTCCTGACTTTC. Its translation: CARTYRGVSSGANVLTF.

This rearrangement joins TRBV27 to TRBJ2-7; 8 bases agree with TRBD1. In germline, CDR1 is MNHEY, CDR2 SMNVEV (reference sequence). The CDR3 loop spans 13 amino acids. V shed 6 bases, J shed 4 bases, and the junction held 5 bases outside the gene matches. The CDR3 region has the DNA TGTGCCAGCAGGCTACAGGGGGGTTACGAGCAGTACTTC. Amino acid sequence: CASRLQGGYEQYF.

The V and J genes are TRBV11-1 and TRBJ2-5; 8 positions match TRBD2. Germline V lookup: CDR1 SGHAT, CDR2 FQDESV (reference sequence). This CDR3 has 16 residues. The junction had 12 bases not matched to a gene; V was cut back by 5 bases and J by 4 bases. The CDR3 DNA is TGTGCCAGCAGCCCACGCCCCGGGAGGGTGGTAGAGACCCAGTACTTC. It specifies CASSPRPGRVVETQYF.

This chain connects TRBV2 to TRBJ2-7; 11 nucleotides agree with TRBD2. Unmatched junction bases numbered 5, after V lost 7 bases and J lost 0 bases. CDR1 is SNHLY and CDR2 is FYNNEI in the germline V gene. This CDR3 has 15 amino acids. CDR3 in DNA: TGTGCCAGCACCAGACTAGCGGGGTCCTCCTACGAGCAGTACTTC. Translation gives CASTRLAGSSYEQYF.

The chain links TRBV18 to TRBJ1-2; 10 positions match TRBD1. V trimming: 8 bases; J trimming: 7 bases; junction bases outside the gene matches: 13. CDR3 length equals 15 residues. CDR1 is KGHSH and CDR2 is LQKENI in the germline V gene. The CDR3 is CASHPQTGGGGGYTF. The DNA for the CDR3 is TGTGCCAGCCACCCCCAGACAGGGGGCGGGGGTGGCTACACCTTC.

The CDR3 sequence is CASRGLNYNSPLHF. The CDR3 DNA follows: TGCGCCAGCAGGGGGCTGAACTATAATTCACCCCTCCACTTT. V and J are TRBV5-1 and TRBJ1-6; the D gene is possibly TRBD1 (5 bases). The V and J ends lost 5 bases and 3 bases respectively, with 9 bases between them. This CDR3 comprises 14 residues. Germline loops: CDR1 SGHRS, CDR2 YFSETQ. Drawing the rest from reference TRBV5-1 and TRBJ1-6, the complete variable domain is KAGVTQTPRYLIKTRGQQVTLSCSPISGHRSVSWYQQTPGQGLQFLFEYFSETQRNKGNFPGRFSGRQFSNSRSEMNVSTLELGDSALYLCASRGLNYNSPLHFGNGTRLTVT.

This chain connects TRBV19 to TRBJ1-5; tentatively, D is TRBD1 (6 bases). V lost 0 bases, J lost 4 bases, and 16 bases lay in between. The CDR3 has 17 residues. Per germline, CDR1 LNHDA and CDR2 SQIVND (reference sequence). For the CDR3, the DNA is TGTGCCAGTAGTATAGATAGGGCCCGGGACATTAATCAGCCCCAGCATTTT. Its protein is CASSIDRARDINQPQHF. Variable domain in full (rest from reference TRBV19 and TRBJ1-5): DGGITQSPKYLFRKEGQNVTLSCEQNLNHDAMYWYRQDPGQGLRLIYYSQIVNDFQKGDIAEGYSVSREKKESFPLTVTSAQKNPTAFYLCASSIDRARDINQPQHFGDGTRLSIL.